A single sample gave rise to the 2 T cell receptor beta chains below, sequenced in a study of T cells in Graves' hyperthyroidism and ophthalmopathy (dated by TCRdb to the late 2010s). The library was made by multiplex PCR. Sequencing instrument: Illumina HiSeq 2000. TCR beta CDR3 regions were amplified from RNA transcripts. For the first round of RT-PCR on the TCR CDR3, the HTBI primer set was used together with the Qiagen OneStep RT-PCR kit. The raw public data were reprocessed by TCRdb itself: fastp quality trimming at Q25, MiXCR clonotype calling, in-frame beta chains only. Merged by CDR3 protein, the rows form single entries marked with the most common genes and DNA. Recorded for this sample are 700,000 or so distinct CDR3 sequences; approximately 15% of them occurred a single time. Around an eighth of the sample rests with the top ten. Sequenced sample: blood. Receptors were obtained from a woman between 50 and 59 years old with Graves' ophthalmopathy.

This chain uses TRBV30 with TRBJ2-2; 11 nucleotides match TRBD2. Germline values: CDR1 GTSNPN, CDR2 SVGIG (reference sequence). There are 16 residues in the CDR3. V was clipped by 1 base and J by 2 bases; unmatched bases: 3. The CDR3: CAWSGGLAENTGELFF. The CDR3 DNA reads as TGTGCCTGGAGTGGGGGACTAGCGGAAAACACCGGGGAGCTGTTTTTT.

This clonotype was counted only a few times. The rearrangement uses TRBV24-1 and TRBJ1-1; D gene ambiguous. Trimming left V 4 bases short and J 3 bases short, with 14 bases between. Looked up from germline, CDR1 is KGHDR and CDR2 is SFDVKD. The CDR3 runs to 15 residues. This chain's CDR3 is CATSDPRTPYTEAFF. The DNA of the CDR3 is TGTGCCACCAGTGACCCCAGGACTCCGTACACTGAAGCTTTCTTT.